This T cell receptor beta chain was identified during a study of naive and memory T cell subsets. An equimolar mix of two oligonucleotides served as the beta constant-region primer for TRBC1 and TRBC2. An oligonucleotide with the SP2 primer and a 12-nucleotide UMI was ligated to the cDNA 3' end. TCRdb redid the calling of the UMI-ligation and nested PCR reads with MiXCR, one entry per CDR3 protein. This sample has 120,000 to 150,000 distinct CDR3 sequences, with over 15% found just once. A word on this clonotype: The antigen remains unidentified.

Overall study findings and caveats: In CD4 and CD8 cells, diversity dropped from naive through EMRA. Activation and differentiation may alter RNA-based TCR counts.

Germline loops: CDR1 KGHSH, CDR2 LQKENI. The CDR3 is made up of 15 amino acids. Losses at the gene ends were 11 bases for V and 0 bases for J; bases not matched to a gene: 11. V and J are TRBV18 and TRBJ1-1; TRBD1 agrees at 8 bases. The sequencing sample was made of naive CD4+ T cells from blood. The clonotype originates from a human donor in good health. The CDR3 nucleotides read TGTGCCGGAACCAAGACAGGGGAGATGAACACTGAAGCTTTCTTT. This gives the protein CAGTKTGEMNTEAFF.